Only a few counts were recorded for the clone carrying this T cell receptor (beta chain). Its antigen is not known. The data derive from a study of cytomegalovirus exposure and HLA in healthy donors. This CDR3 has 16 residues. The trim removed 0 bases at V and 4 bases at J, leaving 7 bases unmatched. Overall study findings and caveats: Per a later analysis, roughly 17,000 TCR beta sequences showed association with HLA alleles at 0.05 false discovery rate. Cytomegalovirus association was listed for approximately 160 TCR beta chains. In an earlier analysis, most TCR beta V segments were productive about 90% or about 30% of the time.

The PCR had 60 Vbeta and 13 Jbeta primers. This table comes from immunoSEQ multiplex PCR, and its TCRdb copy is limited to in-frame clones, with some not included. This table holds tens of thousands of clones, just under 80% found once. The chain employs TRBV23-1 and TRBJ2-7, with TRBD1 matching over 9 bases. TRBV23-1 is treated as an ORF (open reading frame) with a function not yet certain. The TCR was taken from a woman between 40 and 55 years old in good health and CMV-seropositive. Sample: PBMCs. DNA for the CDR3: TGCGCCAGCAGTCAATCGTCGACAGGGGGTATATACGAGCAGTACTTC. It is translated as CASSQSSTGGIYEQYF.